A selection of T cell receptor beta chains follows, all from one sample in a study of cytomegalovirus exposure and HLA in healthy donors. The method was immunoSEQ multiplex PCR; TCRdb's version includes in-frame clones alone and lacks a portion of them. This table has 180,000 or so clones, about 86% appearing once. What was sequenced was PBMCs. The receptors stem from a woman aged 25 to 45 in good health and CMV-seronegative. Both conserved end residues are part of each CDR3. Fields, in order: J gene, clone size, D gene, V gene, CDR3 DNA, CDR3 protein. D genes are given only for firm matches. Clone size is stated in some rows and not others, as once, few, many or a class when expanded.

J gene: TRBJ2-7; clone size: -; D gene: TRBD2; V gene: TRBV27; CDR3 DNA: TGTGCCAGCAGACTAGCGGGAGTTAGGGGCGAGCAGTACTTC; CDR3 protein: CASRLAGVRGEQYF
J gene: TRBJ2-7; clone size: -; D gene: TRBD2; V gene: TRBV5-1; CDR3 DNA: TGCGCCAGCAGCCGCTTGTCTAGCGGTGGGGAGCAGTACTTC; CDR3 protein: CASSRLSSGGEQYF
J gene: TRBJ1-1; clone size: -; D gene: TRBD1; V gene: TRBV28; CDR3 DNA: TGTGCCAGCAGTCCAGGGACAGGGGATGGGAACACTGAAGCTTTCTTT; CDR3 protein: CASSPGTGDGNTEAFF
J gene: TRBJ2-1; clone size: -; D gene: TRBD2; V gene: TRBV7-2; CDR3 DNA: TGTGCCAGCAGCCCTGTTGGGAGCGGGAGGAGGAATGAGCAGTTCTTC; CDR3 protein: CASSPVGSGRRNEQFF
J gene: TRBJ2-7; clone size: -; D gene: -; V gene: TRBV18; CDR3 DNA: TGTGCCAGCTCACCACAGGGGGATTACGAGCAGTACTTC; CDR3 protein: CASSPQGDYEQYF
J gene: TRBJ2-5; clone size: -; D gene: -; V gene: TRBV28; CDR3 DNA: TGTGCCAGCAGTCTCTGGGACACCCAAGAGACCCAGTACTTC; CDR3 protein: CASSLWDTQETQYF
J gene: TRBJ2-1; clone size: -; D gene: TRBD1; V gene: TRBV4-1; CDR3 DNA: TGCGCCAGCAGCCAAACCGGGACAGGGGGTCTCAATGAGCAGTTCTTC; CDR3 protein: CASSQTGTGGLNEQFF
J gene: TRBJ2-1; clone size: -; D gene: -; V gene: TRBV28; CDR3 DNA: TGTGCCAGCAGTTTAGAATTGGGCGATGAGCAGTTCTTC; CDR3 protein: CASSLELGDEQFF
J gene: TRBJ2-5; clone size: -; D gene: -; V gene: TRBV11-3; CDR3 DNA: TGTGCCAGCAGCCGTAACAGGGAAACAGAGACCCAGTACTTC; CDR3 protein: CASSRNRETETQYF
J gene: TRBJ2-2; clone size: -; D gene: -; V gene: TRBV5-4; CDR3 DNA: TGTGCCAGCAGCCTAACCCTAACCGGGGAGCTGTTTTTT; CDR3 protein: CASSLTLTGELFF
J gene: TRBJ2-4; clone size: -; D gene: TRBD2; V gene: TRBV2; CDR3 DNA: TGTGCCAGCAGTGACTTGCGGGAGGGACCCAAAAACATTCAGTACTTC; CDR3 protein: CASSDLREGPKNIQYF
J gene: TRBJ2-7; clone size: -; D gene: -; V gene: TRBV28; CDR3 DNA: TGTGCCAGCAGTTCAACCGGGATTCAACTCTACGAGCAGTACTTC; CDR3 protein: CASSSTGIQLYEQYF
J gene: TRBJ1-2; clone size: -; D gene: -; V gene: TRBV5-4; CDR3 DNA: TGTGCCAGCAGCCAAGATACAGACCCCTATGGCTACACCTTC; CDR3 protein: CASSQDTDPYGYTF
J gene: TRBJ2-2; clone size: -; D gene: -; V gene: TRBV28; CDR3 DNA: TGTGCCAGCAGTGCTCGAGGGGGGGGCACCGGGGAGCTGTTTTTT; CDR3 protein: CASSARGGGTGELFF
J gene: TRBJ2-5; clone size: -; D gene: -; V gene: TRBV5-4; CDR3 DNA: TGTGCCAGCAGTCCCGGTCTGGACGGGGGGACCCAGTACTTC; CDR3 protein: CASSPGLDGGTQYF
J gene: TRBJ2-3; clone size: -; D gene: TRBD2; V gene: TRBV4-1; CDR3 DNA: TGCGCCAGCAGCCAAGTCGGGACTAGAATTACAGATACGCAGTATTTT; CDR3 protein: CASSQVGTRITDTQYF
J gene: TRBJ2-1; clone size: -; D gene: -; V gene: TRBV7-3; CDR3 DNA: TGTGCCAGCAGCTTGGGAGACAATGAGCAGTTCTTC; CDR3 protein: CASSLGDNEQFF
J gene: TRBJ1-1; clone size: -; D gene: -; V gene: TRBV7-9; CDR3 DNA: TGTGCCAGCAGGTCCGGGTATGACACTGAAGCTTTCTTT; CDR3 protein: CASRSGYDTEAFF
J gene: TRBJ2-1; clone size: -; D gene: TRBD2; V gene: TRBV7-8; CDR3 DNA: TGTGCCAGCAGCTTAGTCGGACTAGCCTCCTACAATGAGCAGTTCTTC; CDR3 protein: CASSLVGLASYNEQFF
J gene: TRBJ2-5; clone size: once; D gene: TRBD2; V gene: TRBV6-5; CDR3 DNA: TGTGCCAGCAGTTATAGCGGGGGGCGCCAAGAGACCCAGTACTTC; CDR3 protein: CASSYSGGRQETQYF
J gene: TRBJ2-7; clone size: -; D gene: TRBD1; V gene: TRBV5-6; CDR3 DNA: TGTGCCAGCAGCCCCCCGGGACAGGGCCCCTACGAGCAGTACTTC; CDR3 protein: CASSPPGQGPYEQYF
J gene: TRBJ1-3; clone size: few; D gene: -; V gene: TRBV14; CDR3 DNA: TGTGCCAGCACCGAGACGGGAGCGCCAGGAAACACCATATATTTT; CDR3 protein: CASTETGAPGNTIYF
J gene: TRBJ2-3; clone size: -; D gene: -; V gene: TRBV28; CDR3 DNA: TGTGCCAGCAAAGTAGCCACAGATACGCAGTATTTT; CDR3 protein: CASKVATDTQYF
J gene: TRBJ1-3; clone size: -; D gene: -; V gene: TRBV29-1; CDR3 DNA: TGCAGCGTTGGGACAGTCTCTGGAAACACCATATATTTT; CDR3 protein: CSVGTVSGNTIYF
J gene: TRBJ2-7; clone size: -; D gene: -; V gene: TRBV5-6; CDR3 DNA: TGTGCCAGCAGCTTGGTTAGTATAGCTAACGAGCAGTACTTC; CDR3 protein: CASSLVSIANEQYF
J gene: TRBJ2-1; clone size: -; D gene: TRBD2; V gene: TRBV7-7; CDR3 DNA: TGTGCTAGCAGCCTGGGACTAGCGGGAGGGTTGAATGAGCAGTTCTTC; CDR3 protein: CASSLGLAGGLNEQFF
J gene: TRBJ2-1; clone size: -; D gene: TRBD1; V gene: TRBV6-5; CDR3 DNA: TGTGCCAGCAGTCAACCAGGGGGTAGCAATGAGCAGTTCTTC; CDR3 protein: CASSQPGGSNEQFF
J gene: TRBJ2-2; clone size: -; D gene: -; V gene: TRBV28; CDR3 DNA: TGTGCCAGCAGTTTTGTGTACTCCGGGGAGCTGTTTTTT; CDR3 protein: CASSFVYSGELFF
J gene: TRBJ2-3; clone size: -; D gene: -; V gene: TRBV30; CDR3 DNA: TGTGCCTGGCAGGGCGGCGGCTATACGCAGTATTTT; CDR3 protein: CAWQGGGYTQYF
J gene: TRBJ2-7; clone size: -; D gene: -; V gene: TRBV19; CDR3 DNA: TGTGCCAGTAGTATCTCCACTGGGGCGCCCTACGAGCAGTACTTC; CDR3 protein: CASSISTGAPYEQYF
J gene: TRBJ1-6; clone size: -; D gene: -; V gene: TRBV4-2; CDR3 DNA: TGTGCCAGCAGCCAAGGCAGTGGCCGGGGGGCCCTCCACTTT; CDR3 protein: CASSQGSGRGALHF
J gene: TRBJ2-6; clone size: once; D gene: -; V gene: TRBV15; CDR3 DNA: TGTGCCACCAGCAGAGATGCCAGCTCTGGGGCCAACGTCCTGACTTTC; CDR3 protein: CATSRDASSGANVLTF
J gene: TRBJ2-5; clone size: -; D gene: -; V gene: TRBV19; CDR3 DNA: TGTGCCAGTAGTCCCCCGGGCCAAGAGACCCAGTACTTC; CDR3 protein: CASSPPGQETQYF
J gene: TRBJ2-7; clone size: -; D gene: -; V gene: TRBV21-1; CDR3 DNA: TGTGCCAGCACCCGCTGTAGGCAGTACTTC; CDR3 protein: CASTRCRQYF
J gene: TRBJ2-7; clone size: -; D gene: TRBD2; V gene: TRBV6-1; CDR3 DNA: TGTGCCACCTCCTGGGGGGGGAACTCCTACGAGCAGTACTTC; CDR3 protein: CATSWGGNSYEQYF
J gene: TRBJ1-1; clone size: -; D gene: TRBD1; V gene: TRBV5-1; CDR3 DNA: TGCGCCAGCAGCCCGGATCTTTCAGGGACAGGGACTGAAGCTTTCTTT; CDR3 protein: CASSPDLSGTGTEAFF
J gene: TRBJ1-4; clone size: -; D gene: -; V gene: TRBV9; CDR3 DNA: TGTGCCAGCAGCCCAGGGGCAGGCGGGCGGGAAAAACTGTTTTTT; CDR3 protein: CASSPGAGGREKLFF